Listed below are T cell receptor beta chains from one sample, sequenced in a study of blood T cell repertoires in COVID-19. Sequenced by immunoSEQ multiplex PCR; TCRdb stores in-frame clones only, minus some. The sample lists about 400,000 clones, around 90% occurring once. The sequencing sample was made of PBMCs or T cells enriched from blood (not recorded which). All receptors come from a woman aged 40 to 49 with acute COVID-19. Each CDR3 is given with its conserved first and last residue. Fields, in order: clone size, D gene, J gene, V gene, CDR3 DNA, CDR3 protein. A D gene is named only where the DNA matches it firmly. Some rows mark clone size as missing; the rest say once, few, many or name a class of expanded clone.

>.|.|TRBJ2-7|TRBV7-9
TGTGCCAGCAGCTTAGCGTCGGAGGCCCACGAGCAGTACTTC
CASSLASEAHEQYF
>.|.|TRBJ1-5|TRBV4-1
TGCGCCAGCAGCCAAGTGGATCTAGTTCCAGGGAATCAGCCCCAGCATTTT
CASSQVDLVPGNQPQHF
>.|TRBD1|TRBJ2-3|TRBV7-2
TGTGCCAGCAGCTTAGAGACAGGGCGTGATACGCAGTATTTT
CASSLETGRDTQYF
>.|.|TRBJ1-5|TRBV11-2
TGTGCCAGCAGCTTAGGGCTTAGCAATCAGCCCCAGCATTTT
CASSLGLSNQPQHF
>once|TRBD1|TRBJ2-3|TRBV10-3
TGTGCCATCAAAAGTCAGGGGGCAGATACGCAGTATTTT
CAIKSQGADTQYF
>.|.|TRBJ1-1|TRBV12-5
TGTGCTAGTGGTTTGGTCGTGACTAGTCAGAACACTGAAGCTTTCTTT
CASGLVVTSQNTEAFF
>.|.|TRBJ2-4|TRBV4-1
TGCGCCAGCAGCCAGCAACAGGGAGGGGAGGCCAAAAACATTCAGTACTTC
CASSQQQGGEAKNIQYF
>.|TRBD1|TRBJ2-1|TRBV11-2
TGTGCCAGCAGCTTATGGACAGGGGGCGACGAGCAGTTCTTC
CASSLWTGGDEQFF
>.|TRBD1|TRBJ2-7|TRBV2
TGTGCCAGCAGGTTGAATAGAGACAGGGGCGAATACTTC
CASRLNRDRGEYF
>once|.|TRBJ1-2|TRBV18
TGTGCCAGCTCATCACAGGGTGACAGGGGCTACACCTTC
CASSSQGDRGYTF
>.|.|TRBJ1-2|TRBV5-6
TGTGCCAGCAGCTTGGTTGGTGGGGCGTCGAACTATGGCTACACCTTC
CASSLVGGASNYGYTF
>.|.|TRBJ1-2|TRBV30
TGTGCCTGGACAGGGGACATCCCGGGCGGCTACACCTTC
CAWTGDIPGGYTF
>.|.|TRBJ2-5|TRBV3-1/TRBV3-2
TGTGCCAGCACCCCACCGGGTTGGGAGACCCAGTACTTC
CASTPPGWETQYF
>.|TRBD2|TRBJ2-1|TRBV9
TGTGCCAGCAGCCATAGGACCCTTAGCGGGGGGGCCGGATCCTACAATGAGCAGTTCTTC
CASSHRTLSGGAGSYNEQFF
>.|TRBD2|TRBJ2-1|TRBV19
TGTGCCAGTAGTATAGAGGGACTAGCGAGGTACAATGAGCAGTTCTTC
CASSIEGLARYNEQFF
>.|TRBD1|TRBJ2-5|TRBV7-7
TGTGCCAGCAGCCAGGACAGGGGGAAGAGAGAGACCCAGTACTTC
CASSQDRGKRETQYF
>.|TRBD1|TRBJ1-4|TRBV25-1
TGTGCCAGCAGTGACAGGGGGGTTGAAAAACTGTTTTTT
CASSDRGVEKLFF
>.|.|TRBJ1-2|TRBV11-2
TGTGCCAGCAGCTTTGGAGGTTTCGGGGACACTACCTTC
CASSFGGFGDTTF
>.|.|TRBJ2-7|TRBV19
TGTGCCAGTAGTAGTATCGGCGGGTCGAAAACTTACGAGCAGTACTTC
CASSSIGGSKTYEQYF
>.|.|TRBJ1-1|TRBV27
TGTGCCAGCATGCCCCTGGGGGGTCTGGGCACTGAAGCTTTCTTT
CASMPLGGLGTEAFF
>.|TRBD2|TRBJ2-7|TRBV6-5
TGTGCCAGCGGACGAGCGGGAGCCCCCTACGAGCAGTACTTC
CASGRAGAPYEQYF
>.|TRBD1|TRBJ1-4|TRBV10-2
TGCGCCAGCAGTGACAGGGACAGGGGTAATGAAAAACTGTTTTTT
CASSDRDRGNEKLFF
>.|TRBD1|TRBJ1-2|TRBV4-2
TGTGCCAGCAGCCAAGATGGCAGGGGGCTTAGCGGCTACACCTTC
CASSQDGRGLSGYTF
>once|TRBD2|TRBJ2-2|TRBV5-1
TGCGCCAGCAGCCAGAGCGGGGGGCCCACCGGGGAGCTGTTTTTT
CASSQSGGPTGELFF
>.|TRBD1|TRBJ2-2|TRBV6-5
TGTGCCAGCATTAAACCGGGACAGGGCACCGGGGAGCTGTTTTTT
CASIKPGQGTGELFF
>.|TRBD1|TRBJ2-7|TRBV7-8
TGTGCCAGCAGCTTGTGGGGGACAGGAGTCTACGAGCAGTACTTC
CASSLWGTGVYEQYF
>.|.|TRBJ2-1|TRBV29-1
TGCAGCGTTGACGGACCGACGAGGGTGAATGAGCAGTTCTTC
CSVDGPTRVNEQFF
>.|TRBD2|TRBJ2-7|TRBV11-2
TGTGCCAGCAGTCGGATAGCGGGCAGCTCCTACGAGCAGTACTTC
CASSRIAGSSYEQYF
>.|.|TRBJ1-1|TRBV25-1
TGTGCCAGCGGTGGACCATCGACACCCTACACTGAAGCTTTCTTT
CASGGPSTPYTEAFF
>.|.|TRBJ1-2|TRBV19
TGTGCCAGTAGTATTTCTAGGGGCTATGGCTACACCTTC
CASSISRGYGYTF
>once|TRBD2|TRBJ2-5|TRBV5-4
TGTGCCAGCAGCTTGGTACGGGGGGGCCGGGAGACCCAGTACTTC
CASSLVRGGRETQYF
>.|.|TRBJ2-7|TRBV10-3
TGTGCCACGACGACAGAAACCTACGAGCAGTACTTC
CATTTETYEQYF
>once|.|TRBJ1-6|TRBV19
TGTGCCAGTAGTATCGCGCAGGGAAATAATTCACCCCTCCACTTT
CASSIAQGNNSPLHF
>.|TRBD1|TRBJ2-6|TRBV6-1
TGTGCCAGCAGTGAAGCGGGACAGGGGGCGCCTGGGGCCAACGTCCTGACTTTC
CASSEAGQGAPGANVLTF
>.|TRBD2|TRBJ2-1|TRBV5-1
TGCGCCAGCAGCCCAGACGGGACTAGCGGTGGAAATGAGCAGTTCTTC
CASSPDGTSGGNEQFF
>.|TRBD1|TRBJ1-5|TRBV27
TGTGCCAGCAGTTCGCCGGGACAGGGTTATAAGCCCCAGCATTTT
CASSSPGQGYKPQHF
>.|.|TRBJ1-1|TRBV4-1
TGCGCCAGCAGCCCAGTTCCCATATCGAACACTGAAGCTTTCTTT
CASSPVPISNTEAFF
>.|TRBD1|TRBJ1-2|TRBV5-1
TGCGCCAGCAGCCGGACAGGGGATGGCTACACCTTC
CASSRTGDGYTF
>.|TRBD1|TRBJ1-6|TRBV19
TGTGCCAGTAGTATACTTGGGGACAGGGCTAATTCACCCCTCCACTTT
CASSILGDRANSPLHF
>.|.|TRBJ1-5|TRBV19
TGTGCCAGTAGAAGCAGACAGGAGAGCAGCAATCAGCCCCAGCATTTT
CASRSRQESSNQPQHF
>.|TRBD1|TRBJ2-7|TRBV7-9
TGTGCCAGCAGCCAAGACAGGGGGCTATACGAGCAGTACTTC
CASSQDRGLYEQYF
>.|TRBD1|TRBJ1-2|TRBV25-1
TGTGCCAGCAGTGAACAGGGGGCGGTGGACTATGGCTACACCTTC
CASSEQGAVDYGYTF